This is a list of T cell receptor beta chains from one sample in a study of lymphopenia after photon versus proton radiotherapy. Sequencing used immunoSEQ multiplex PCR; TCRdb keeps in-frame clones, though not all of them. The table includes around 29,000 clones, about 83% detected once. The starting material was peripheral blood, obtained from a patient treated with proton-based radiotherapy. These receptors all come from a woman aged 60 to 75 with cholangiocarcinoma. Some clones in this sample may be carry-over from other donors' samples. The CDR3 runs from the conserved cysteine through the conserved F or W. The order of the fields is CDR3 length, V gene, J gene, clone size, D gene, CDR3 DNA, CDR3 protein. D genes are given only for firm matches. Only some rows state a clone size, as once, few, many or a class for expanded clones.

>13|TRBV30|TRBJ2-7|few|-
TGTGCCTGGCAAAGCAGGGGAAACTACGAGCAGTACTTC
CAWQSRGNYEQYF
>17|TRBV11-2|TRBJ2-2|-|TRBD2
TGTGCCAGCAGACCAACTAGCGGGAGCGCCCCTGGTAGGGAGCTGTTTTTT
CASRPTSGSAPGRELFF
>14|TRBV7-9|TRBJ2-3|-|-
TGTGCCAGCAGCCCCGAGCGGTCCACAGATACGCAGTATTTT
CASSPERSTDTQYF
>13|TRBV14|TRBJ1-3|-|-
TGTGCCAGCAGCCAAATTCGCCAGAACACCATATATTTT
CASSQIRQNTIYF
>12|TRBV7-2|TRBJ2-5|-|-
TGTGCCAGCAGCTTATCGTTGGAGACCCAGTACTTC
CASSLSLETQYF
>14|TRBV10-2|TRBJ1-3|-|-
TGCGCCAGCAGTGATCAGTTCTCTGGAAACACCATATATTTT
CASSDQFSGNTIYF
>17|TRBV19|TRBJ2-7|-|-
TGTGCCAGTAGTTTCTCAGAGCCCAGCAGGGGCCACTGCGAGCAGTACTTC
CASSFSEPSRGHCEQYF
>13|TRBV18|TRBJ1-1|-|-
TGTGCCAGCTCACCACAGGGGAACACTGAAGCTTTCTTT
CASSPQGNTEAFF
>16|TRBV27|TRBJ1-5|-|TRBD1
TGTGCCAGCAGACTAAAACAGGGGGCAAACAATCAGCCCCAGCATTTT
CASRLKQGANNQPQHF
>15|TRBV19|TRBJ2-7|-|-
TGTGCCAGCAGCCAAGATCCGGGACTGCGGGGTGAGCAGTACTTC
CASSQDPGLRGEQYF
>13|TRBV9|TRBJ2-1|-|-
TGTGCCAGCAGCGACAGGGCCTACAATGAGCAGTTCTTC
CASSDRAYNEQFF
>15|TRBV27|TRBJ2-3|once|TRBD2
TGTGCCAGCAGTTTCTCTACTAGCGGGGACTCTACGCAGTATTTT
CASSFSTSGDSTQYF
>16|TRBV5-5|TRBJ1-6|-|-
TGTGCCAGCAGCCCATGGACAGCCTCTTATAATTCACCCCTCCACTTT
CASSPWTASYNSPLHF
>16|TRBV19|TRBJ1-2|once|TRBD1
TGTGCCAGTAGTATCCCCGACAGGGGAGGGTCGCGGGGCTACACCTTC
CASSIPDRGGSRGYTF
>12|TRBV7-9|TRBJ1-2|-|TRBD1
TGTGCCAGCATGGGACAGTTTTATGGCTACACCTTC
CASMGQFYGYTF
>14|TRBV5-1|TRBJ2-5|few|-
TGCGCCAGCAGCCCAAGACAGATTGGAGAGACCCAGTACTTC
CASSPRQIGETQYF
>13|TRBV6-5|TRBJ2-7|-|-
TGTGCCAGCAGCAAGGGGGGGGTCCTCGAGCAGTACTTC
CASSKGGVLEQYF
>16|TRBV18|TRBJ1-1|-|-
TGTGCCAGCTCACCACCAATCTTCGGGGGTGCCACTGAAGCTTTCTTT
CASSPPIFGGATEAFF
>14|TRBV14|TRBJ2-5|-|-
TGTGCCAGCAGCCAAGAATGGTTTTCGGGAACCCAGTACTTC
CASSQEWFSGTQYF
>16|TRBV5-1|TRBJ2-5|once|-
TGCGCCAGCAGCTTGGCCGGCACAAGCATGACGGAGACCCAGTACTTC
CASSLAGTSMTETQYF
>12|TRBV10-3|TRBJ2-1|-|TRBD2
TGTGCCATCGATAGCGGGTACAATGAGCAGTTCTTC
CAIDSGYNEQFF
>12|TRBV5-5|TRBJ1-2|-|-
TGTGCCAGCAGCTTGTGGCGTTATGGCTACACCTTC
CASSLWRYGYTF
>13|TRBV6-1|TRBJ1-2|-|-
TGTGCCAGCAGTCAGTGGGGAAACTATGGCTACACCTTC
CASSQWGNYGYTF
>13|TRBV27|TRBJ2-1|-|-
TGTGCCAGCAGTTTCGGATCGGTGAATGAGCAGTTCTTC
CASSFGSVNEQFF
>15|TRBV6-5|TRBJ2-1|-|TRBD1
TGTGCCAGCAGCCCGGTGGGACAGGGGGCCAGTGGGCAGTTCTTC
CASSPVGQGASGQFF
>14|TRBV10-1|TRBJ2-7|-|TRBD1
TGCGCCAGCAGTGAGGAGGTAGGGGGCGACGAGCAGTACTTC
CASSEEVGGDEQYF
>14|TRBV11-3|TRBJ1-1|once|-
TGTGCCAGCAGCTTAGATCGCTCGCGGGGAGAAGCTTTCTTT
CASSLDRSRGEAFF
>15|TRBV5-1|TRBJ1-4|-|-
TGCGCCAGCAGCTTGATGCCGGCAGGCGGTGAAAAACTGTTTTTT
CASSLMPAGGEKLFF
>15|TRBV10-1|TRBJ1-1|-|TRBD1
TGCGCCAGCAGTGAGAGCGGACAGGGGGTCACTGAAGCTTTCTTT
CASSESGQGVTEAFF
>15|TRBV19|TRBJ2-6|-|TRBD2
TGTGCCAGTACCTTGGGGGGGTCCGGGGCCAACGTCCTGACTTTC
CASTLGGSGANVLTF
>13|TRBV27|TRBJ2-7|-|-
TGTGCCAGCAGTTTAGGGTTCTCCTACGAGCAGTACTTC
CASSLGFSYEQYF
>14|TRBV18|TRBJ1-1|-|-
TGTGCCAGCTCACCACAGTGGGGGGGGACTGAAGCTTTCTTT
CASSPQWGGTEAFF
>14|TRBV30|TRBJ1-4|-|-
TGTGCCTGGAGTCCAGGACAGACGGATGAAAAACTGTTTTTT
CAWSPGQTDEKLFF
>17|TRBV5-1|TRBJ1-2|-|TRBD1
TGCGCCAGCAGCCTGAGGACAGGGGGTAATACTAACTATGGCTACACCTTC
CASSLRTGGNTNYGYTF
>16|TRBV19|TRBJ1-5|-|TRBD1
TGTGCCAGTAGGGGATGGACAGGCTATAGCAATCAGCCCCAGCATTTT
CASRGWTGYSNQPQHF
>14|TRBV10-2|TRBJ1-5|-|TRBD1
TGCGCCACAGGGGGACGGCAGTCCAATCAGCCCCAGCATTTT
CATGGRQSNQPQHF
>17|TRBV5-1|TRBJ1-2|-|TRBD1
TGCGCCAGCAGCTTGGGGGACAGGGGGAGTTTTAACTATGGCTACACCTTC
CASSLGDRGSFNYGYTF
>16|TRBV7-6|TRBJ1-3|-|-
TGTGCCAGCAGCTTCGGCGACAGCAGCTCTGGAAACACCATATATTTT
CASSFGDSSSGNTIYF
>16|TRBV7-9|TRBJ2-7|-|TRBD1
TGTGCCAGCAGCTTAGAAATTGGGACAGGGAACTACGAGCAGTACTTC
CASSLEIGTGNYEQYF
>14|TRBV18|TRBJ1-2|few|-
TGTGCCAGCTCACCGAGAGCGGAAGGGAATGGCTACACCTTC
CASSPRAEGNGYTF